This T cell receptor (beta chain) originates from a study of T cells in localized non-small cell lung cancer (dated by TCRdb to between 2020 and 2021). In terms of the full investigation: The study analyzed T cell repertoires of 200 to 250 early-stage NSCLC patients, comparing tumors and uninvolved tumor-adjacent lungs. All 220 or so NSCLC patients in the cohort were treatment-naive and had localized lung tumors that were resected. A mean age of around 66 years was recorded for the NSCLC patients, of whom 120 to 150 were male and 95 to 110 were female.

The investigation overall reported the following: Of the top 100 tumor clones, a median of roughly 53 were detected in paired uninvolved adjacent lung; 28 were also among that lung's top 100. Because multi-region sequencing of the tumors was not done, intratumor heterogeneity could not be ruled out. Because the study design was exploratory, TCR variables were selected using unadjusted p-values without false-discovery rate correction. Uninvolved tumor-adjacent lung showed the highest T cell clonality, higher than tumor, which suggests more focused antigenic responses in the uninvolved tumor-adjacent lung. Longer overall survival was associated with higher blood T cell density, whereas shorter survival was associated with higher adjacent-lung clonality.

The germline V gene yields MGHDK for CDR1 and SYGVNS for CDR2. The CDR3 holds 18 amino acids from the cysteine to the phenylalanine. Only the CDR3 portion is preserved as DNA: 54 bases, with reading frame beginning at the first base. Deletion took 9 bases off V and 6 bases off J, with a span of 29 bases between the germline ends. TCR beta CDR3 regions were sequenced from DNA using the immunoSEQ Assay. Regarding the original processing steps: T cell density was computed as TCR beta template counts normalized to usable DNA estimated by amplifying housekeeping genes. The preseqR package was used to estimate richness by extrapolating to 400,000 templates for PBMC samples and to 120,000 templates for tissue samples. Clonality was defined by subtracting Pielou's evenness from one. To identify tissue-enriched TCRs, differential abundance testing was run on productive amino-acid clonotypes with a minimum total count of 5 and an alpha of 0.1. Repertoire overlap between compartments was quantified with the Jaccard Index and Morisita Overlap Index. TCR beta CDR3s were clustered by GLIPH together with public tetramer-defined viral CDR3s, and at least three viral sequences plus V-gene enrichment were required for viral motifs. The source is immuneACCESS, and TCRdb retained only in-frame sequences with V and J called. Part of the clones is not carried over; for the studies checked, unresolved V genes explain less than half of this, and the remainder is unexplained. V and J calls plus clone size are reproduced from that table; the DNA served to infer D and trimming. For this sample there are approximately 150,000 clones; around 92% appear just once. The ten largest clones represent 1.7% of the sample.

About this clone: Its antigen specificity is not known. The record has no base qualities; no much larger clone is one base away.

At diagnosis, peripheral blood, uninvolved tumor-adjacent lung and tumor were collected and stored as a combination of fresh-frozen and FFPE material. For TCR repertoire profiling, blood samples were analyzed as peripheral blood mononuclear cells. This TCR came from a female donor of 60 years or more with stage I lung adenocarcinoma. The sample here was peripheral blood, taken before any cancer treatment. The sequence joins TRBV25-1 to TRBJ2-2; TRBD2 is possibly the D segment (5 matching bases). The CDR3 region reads CARLMAAGFVRSAGELFF. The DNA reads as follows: TGTGCCAGACTGATGGCGGCGGGTTTTGTCCGGAGCGCCGGGGAGCTGTTTTTT.